A selection of T cell receptor beta chains follows, all from one sample in a study of blood T cell repertoires in COVID-19. Using immunoSEQ multiplex PCR, the repertoire was profiled, and TCRdb retains in-frame clones only, with some absent. The table records fewer than 300,000 clones, around 84% of them present only once. The specimen sequenced was PBMCs or T cells enriched from blood (not recorded which). These receptors all stem from a woman in her forties or fifties who had recovered from COVID-19. Each CDR3 is given with its conserved first and last residue. The D gene is left open where the match is weak. Where a row states a size, it is once, few, many or the class of an expanded clone; other rows omit it.

CDR3 length	J gene	V gene	D gene	clone size	CDR3 protein	CDR3 DNA
15	TRBJ2-1	TRBV9	.	.	CASTAGGELYNEQFF	TGTGCCAGCACGGCAGGAGGAGAATTATACAATGAGCAGTTCTTC
12	TRBJ2-5	TRBV6-5	.	.	CASGRSGETQYF	TGTGCCAGCGGTCGTAGCGGAGAGACCCAGTACTTC
15	TRBJ2-5	TRBV18	.	.	CASSRTPGGGETQYF	TGTGCCAGCTCACGGACCCCCGGGGGTGGGGAGACCCAGTACTTC
12	TRBJ1-1	TRBV11-2	.	once	CASSLVSSEAFF	TGTGCCAGCAGCTTAGTTTCATCTGAAGCTTTCTTT
14	TRBJ1-5	TRBV30	TRBD1	.	CAWSLQGAGQPQHF	TGTGCCTGGAGTCTACAGGGGGCTGGGCAGCCCCAGCATTTT
14	TRBJ1-3	TRBV29-1	TRBD1	.	CSATGQGGGNTIYF	TGCAGCGCAACTGGACAGGGGGGAGGAAACACCATATATTTT
16	TRBJ2-1	TRBV6-5	TRBD1	.	CASSYSVGQGMDEQFF	TGTGCCAGCAGTTACTCAGTGGGACAGGGGATGGATGAGCAGTTCTTC
16	TRBJ1-2	TRBV7-9	TRBD1	few	CASSSGQGTGHHGYTF	TGTGCCAGCAGTTCGGGACAGGGAACAGGTCATCATGGCTACACCTTC
15	TRBJ1-2	TRBV4-2	TRBD1	.	CASSLSRQGAVGYTF	TGTGCCAGCAGCCTGTCCCGACAGGGGGCGGTTGGCTACACCTTC
15	TRBJ2-1	TRBV20-1	TRBD2	.	CSASTPSGGGSEQFF	TGCAGTGCTAGTACTCCTAGCGGGGGAGGGAGTGAGCAGTTCTTC
15	TRBJ2-1	TRBV7-2	TRBD2	once	CASSLGGLAGGEQFF	TGTGCCAGCAGCTTAGGGGGACTAGCGGGTGGTGAGCAGTTCTTC
18	TRBJ2-3	TRBV14	TRBD1	.	CASSLGTGFWVSADTQYF	TGTGCCAGCAGCCTTGGGACAGGGTTTTGGGTTTCCGCAGATACGCAGTATTTT
14	TRBJ1-5	TRBV18	.	.	CASSPGHSNQPQHF	TGTGCCAGCTCACCGGGACATAGCAATCAGCCCCAGCATTTT
16	TRBJ1-2	TRBV5-4	TRBD1	.	CASSFVGGTGNYGYTF	TGTGCCAGCAGCTTTGTCGGTGGGACAGGGAACTATGGCTACACCTTC
14	TRBJ1-6	TRBV7-2	.	.	CASSLYRVRSPLHF	TGTGCCAGCAGCTTATACAGGGTTCGATCACCCCTCCACTTT
14	TRBJ1-5	TRBV19	.	.	CASSSTGPNQPQHF	TGTGCCAGTAGTTCCACAGGGCCCAATCAGCCCCAGCATTTT
21	TRBJ1-5	TRBV4-1	.	.	CASSQEFTHSGQSGVGQPQHF	TGCGCCAGCAGCCAAGAGTTCACACATAGCGGGCAGTCGGGGGTCGGGCAGCCCCAGCATTTT
15	TRBJ2-7	TRBV7-2	.	.	CASSTPKAGSYEQYF	TGTGCCAGCAGCACGCCAAAGGCGGGTTCCTACGAGCAGTACTTC
14	TRBJ2-7	TRBV19	.	.	CASSIRSAQDEQYF	TGTGCCAGTAGTATCCGGTCAGCCCAGGACGAGCAGTACTTC
15	TRBJ2-5	TRBV5-4	TRBD2	.	CASSYRLAGEETQYF	TGTGCCAGCAGCTACCGACTAGCGGGAGAAGAGACCCAGTACTTC
14	TRBJ1-2	TRBV19	.	.	CASSREHLNYGYTF	TGTGCCAGTAGTCGGGAGCATCTCAACTATGGCTACACCTTC
14	TRBJ1-2	TRBV3-1/TRBV3-2	.	many	CASSPEQEIYGYTF	TGTGCCAGCAGCCCCGAACAGGAGATCTATGGCTACACCTTC
15	TRBJ2-7	TRBV3-1/TRBV3-2	TRBD2	few	CASSQDLGLLYEQYF	TGTGCCAGCAGCCAAGATCTGGGACTACTCTACGAGCAGTACTTC
16	TRBJ2-7	TRBV1	.	.	CTSSLHRRVEDYEQYF	TGCACCAGCAGCCTCCACCGCAGGGTGGAAGATTACGAGCAGTACTTC
15	TRBJ2-5	TRBV11-2	TRBD1	.	CASSSRGTGVETQYF	TGTGCCAGCAGCTCTCGGGGGACAGGGGTGGAGACCCAGTACTTC
13	TRBJ2-7	TRBV21-1	.	.	CASSKDRSYEQYF	TGTGCCAGCAGCAAGGACAGGTCCTACGAGCAGTACTTC
15	TRBJ2-2	TRBV9	.	.	CASSVAGGRGGELFF	TGTGCCAGCAGCGTAGCGGGGGGCCGGGGCGGGGAGCTGTTTTTT
15	TRBJ2-3	TRBV7-9	TRBD2	.	CASSLVASGSDTQYF	TGTGCCAGCAGCTTAGTGGCTAGCGGGAGTGATACGCAGTATTTT
14	TRBJ1-5	TRBV19	TRBD1	.	CASTSTGGNQPQHF	TGTGCCAGTACCTCAACAGGGGGCAATCAGCCCCAGCATTTT
12	TRBJ1-1	TRBV29-1	.	.	CSVSNSNTEAFF	TGCAGCGTATCGAACTCGAACACTGAAGCTTTCTTT
17	TRBJ1-2	TRBV5-4	.	.	CASSLNKPGREAYGYTF	TGTGCCAGCAGCTTAAATAAACCGGGCAGGGAGGCCTATGGCTACACCTTC
14	TRBJ2-7	TRBV5-4	TRBD2	.	CASSLGLATYEQYF	TGTGCCAGCAGCCTCGGACTAGCAACCTACGAGCAGTACTTC
15	TRBJ1-5	TRBV27	.	.	CASSSRTDSNQPQHF	TGTGCCAGCAGTTCGAGGACAGATAGCAATCAGCCCCAGCATTTT
15	TRBJ1-4	TRBV18	.	.	CASSPLRANQGELFF	TGTGCCAGCTCACCTTTAAGGGCGAATCAAGGGGAACTGTTTTTT
14	TRBJ2-7	TRBV7-8	.	.	CASSLAISGAEQYF	TGTGCCAGCAGCTTAGCGATCTCAGGGGCGGAGCAGTACTTC
14	TRBJ2-7	TRBV5-4	TRBD2	.	CASSLGGSGTPSYF	TGTGCCAGCAGCTTGGGTGGTAGCGGGACCCCGTCGTACTTC
16	TRBJ2-2	TRBV5-6	TRBD1	.	CASSLAGGPNTGELFF	TGTGCCAGCAGCTTGGCAGGGGGCCCGAACACCGGGGAGCTGTTTTTT
16	TRBJ2-3	TRBV18	.	few	CASSPLGQGRGDTQYF	TGTGCCAGCTCACCCCTGGGGCAGGGTAGAGGAGATACGCAGTATTTT
15	TRBJ2-5	TRBV6-1	.	.	CASSEAGAGRLTQYF	TGTGCCAGCAGTGAAGCGGGTGCGGGGCGTCTGACCCAGTACTTC
14	TRBJ1-5	TRBV30	.	.	CAWSEGANNQPQHF	TGTGCCTGGAGTGAAGGGGCAAACAATCAGCCCCAGCATTTT
16	TRBJ2-1	TRBV7-2	TRBD2	once	CASSLGSSGGAVEQFF	TGTGCCAGCAGCTTGGGATCGAGCGGGGGGGCTGTTGAGCAGTTCTTC
13	TRBJ2-1	TRBV24-1	.	.	CATSAGSYNEQFF	TGTGCCACCAGTGCCGGGTCCTACAATGAGCAGTTCTTC
19	TRBJ1-5	TRBV11-3	TRBD1	.	CASSLDGGRAGGCNQPQHF	TGTGCCAGCAGCTTAGATGGAGGACGGGCAGGGGGATGCAATCAGCCCCAGCATTTT
15	TRBJ2-1	TRBV30	TRBD1	.	CAWSNFGTGYNEQFF	TGTGCCTGGAGTAATTTTGGGACAGGGTACAATGAGCAGTTCTTC
15	TRBJ2-6	TRBV24-1	.	.	CATSGANSGANVLTF	TGTGCCACCTCTGGGGCCAACTCTGGGGCCAACGTCCTGACTTTC
13	TRBJ1-2	TRBV5-4	.	.	CASSFAGNYGYTF	TGTGCCAGCAGCTTTGCAGGAAACTATGGCTACACCTTC
17	TRBJ2-6	TRBV28	.	.	CASRRAGASSGANVLTF	TGTGCCAGCAGGAGGGCGGGCGCTAGCTCTGGGGCCAACGTCCTGACTTTC
15	TRBJ1-2	TRBV6-5	.	.	CASSYSGAMPYGYTF	TGTGCCAGCAGTTACTCTGGGGCTATGCCCTATGGCTACACCTTC
14	TRBJ1-5	TRBV2	.	.	CASSDSTVSQPQHF	TGTGCCAGCAGTGATTCGACAGTGAGTCAGCCCCAGCATTTT
16	TRBJ1-3	TRBV4-2	.	.	CASSQEGGSSGNTIYF	TGTGCCAGCAGCCAAGAGGGAGGGAGCTCTGGAAACACCATATATTTT
14	TRBJ1-5	TRBV6-5	.	once	CASRPAGDSQPQHF	TGTGCCAGCAGGCCCGCCGGAGACAGCCAGCCCCAGCATTTT
13	TRBJ1-1	TRBV7-8	.	.	CASSRRGDLEAFF	TGTGCCAGCAGCCGCCGGGGGGACCTTGAAGCTTTCTTT
12	TRBJ2-7	TRBV28	TRBD1	.	CASRQGDYEQYF	TGTGCCAGCAGGCAGGGGGACTACGAGCAGTACTTC
14	TRBJ1-2	TRBV19	TRBD1	.	CASSARDRRHGYTF	TGTGCCAGTAGTGCCCGGGACAGACGTCATGGCTACACCTTC
15	TRBJ1-6	TRBV5-5	.	.	CASSRADSYNSPLHF	TGTGCCAGCAGCCGCGCGGACAGCTATAATTCACCCCTCCACTTT
16	TRBJ1-6	TRBV5-5	.	.	CASSSRGGADNSPLHF	TGTGCCAGCAGCTCCCGCGGGGGCGCAGATAATTCACCCCTCCACTTT
14	TRBJ1-2	TRBV7-9	TRBD1	once	CASSKWTGEDGYTF	TGTGCCAGCAGCAAGTGGACAGGGGAGGATGGCTACACCTTC